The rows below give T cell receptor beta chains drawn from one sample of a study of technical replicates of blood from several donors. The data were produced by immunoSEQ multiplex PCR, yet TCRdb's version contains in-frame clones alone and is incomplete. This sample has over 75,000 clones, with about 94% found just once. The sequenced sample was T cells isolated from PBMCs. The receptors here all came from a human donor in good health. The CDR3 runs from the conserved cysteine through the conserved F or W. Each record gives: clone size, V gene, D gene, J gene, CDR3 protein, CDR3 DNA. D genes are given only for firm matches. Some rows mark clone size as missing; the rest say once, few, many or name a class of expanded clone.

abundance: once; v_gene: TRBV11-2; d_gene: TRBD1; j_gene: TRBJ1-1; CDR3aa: CASSWKTGLNTEAFF; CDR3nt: TGTGCCAGCAGTTGGAAGACAGGGTTGAACACTGAAGCTTTCTTT
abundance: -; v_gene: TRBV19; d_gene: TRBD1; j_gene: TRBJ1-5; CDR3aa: CASSMQQGAGQPQHF; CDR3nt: TGTGCCAGTAGTATGCAACAGGGGGCTGGTCAGCCCCAGCATTTT
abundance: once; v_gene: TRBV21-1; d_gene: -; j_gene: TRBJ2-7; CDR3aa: CARFEGYEQYF; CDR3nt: TGTGCCAGGTTTGAGGGTTACGAGCAGTACTTC
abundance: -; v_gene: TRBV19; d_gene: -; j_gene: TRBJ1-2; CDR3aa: CASSIRDTYYGYTF; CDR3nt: TGTGCCAGTAGTATACGGGACACCTACTATGGCTACACCTTC
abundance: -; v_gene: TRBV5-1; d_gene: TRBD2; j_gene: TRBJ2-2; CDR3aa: CASSLGWAGEFVTGELFF; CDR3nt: TGCGCCAGCAGCTTGGGATGGGCGGGAGAGTTCGTCACCGGGGAGCTGTTTTTT
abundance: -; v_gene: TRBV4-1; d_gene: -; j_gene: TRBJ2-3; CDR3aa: CASSQDRRGGPDTQYF; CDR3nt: TGCGCCAGCAGCCAAGATAGGAGGGGGGGGCCAGATACGCAGTATTTT
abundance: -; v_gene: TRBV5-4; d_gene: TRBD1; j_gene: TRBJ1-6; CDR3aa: CASSSGGENSPLHF; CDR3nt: TGTGCCAGCAGCTCAGGGGGTGAGAATTCACCCCTCCACTTT
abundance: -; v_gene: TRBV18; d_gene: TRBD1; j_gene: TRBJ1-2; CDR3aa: CASSPEGQALLYGYTF; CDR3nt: TGTGCCAGCTCACCGGAGGGACAGGCCTTGCTCTATGGCTACACCTTC
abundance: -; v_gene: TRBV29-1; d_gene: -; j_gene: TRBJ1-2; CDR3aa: CSSTTGSGASYGYTF; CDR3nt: TGCAGCTCGACCACAGGTTCGGGCGCGTCCTATGGCTACACCTTC
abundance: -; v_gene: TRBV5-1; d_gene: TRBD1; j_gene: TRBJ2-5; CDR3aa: CASSPGTVRETQYF; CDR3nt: TGCGCCAGCAGCCCCGGGACAGTGCGGGAGACCCAGTACTTC
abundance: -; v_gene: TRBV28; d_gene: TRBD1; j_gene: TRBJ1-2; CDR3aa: CASSPRTGGYGYTF; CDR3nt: TGTGCCAGCAGTCCGCGGACAGGGGGATATGGCTACACCTTC
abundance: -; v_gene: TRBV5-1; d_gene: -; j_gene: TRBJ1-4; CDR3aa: CASSEGGGATNEKLFF; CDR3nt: TGCGCCAGCTCGGAAGGGGGGGGTGCAACTAATGAAAAACTGTTTTTT
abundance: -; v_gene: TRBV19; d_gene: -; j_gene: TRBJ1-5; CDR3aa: CASSIGTDNQPQHF; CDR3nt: TGTGCCAGTAGTATAGGGACAGATAATCAGCCCCAGCATTTT
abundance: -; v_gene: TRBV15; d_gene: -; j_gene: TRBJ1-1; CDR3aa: CATSRESAVMNTEAFF; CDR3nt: TGTGCCACCAGCAGAGAAAGCGCGGTCATGAACACTGAAGCTTTCTTT
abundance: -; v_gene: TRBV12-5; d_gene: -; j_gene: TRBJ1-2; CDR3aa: CASGLGQAHGYTF; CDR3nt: TGTGCTAGTGGTTTGGGACAGGCTCATGGCTACACCTTC
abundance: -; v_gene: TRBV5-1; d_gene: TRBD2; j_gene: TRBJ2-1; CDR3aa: CASSLGGLAPEQFF; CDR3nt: TGCGCCAGCAGCTTGGGTGGACTAGCGCCCGAGCAGTTCTTC
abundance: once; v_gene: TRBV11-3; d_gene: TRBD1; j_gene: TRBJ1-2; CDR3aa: CASSSGQGNYGYTF; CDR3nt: TGTGCCAGCAGCTCAGGACAGGGAAACTATGGCTACACCTTC
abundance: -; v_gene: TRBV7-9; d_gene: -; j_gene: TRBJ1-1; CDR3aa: CASSSLGGEGSNTEAFF; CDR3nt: TGTGCCAGCAGCTCATTAGGGGGGGAGGGATCGAACACTGAAGCTTTCTTT
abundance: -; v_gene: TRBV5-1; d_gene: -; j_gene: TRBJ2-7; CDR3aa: CASSSPSPYEQYF; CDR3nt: TGCGCCAGCAGCTCCCCTTCTCCCTACGAGCAGTACTTC
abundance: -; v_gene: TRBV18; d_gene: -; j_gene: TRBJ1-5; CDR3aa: CASSPGGSSNQPQHF; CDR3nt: TGTGCCAGCTCACCCGGGGGTAGCAGCAATCAGCCCCAGCATTTT
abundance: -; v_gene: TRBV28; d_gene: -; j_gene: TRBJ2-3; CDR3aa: CASIREGSTDTQYF; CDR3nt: TGTGCCAGCATACGGGAAGGGAGCACAGATACGCAGTATTTT
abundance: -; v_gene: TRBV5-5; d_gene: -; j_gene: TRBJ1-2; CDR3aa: CASSLSLRNNYGYTF; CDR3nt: TGTGCCAGCAGCTTATCTCTCAGGAATAACTATGGCTACACCTTC
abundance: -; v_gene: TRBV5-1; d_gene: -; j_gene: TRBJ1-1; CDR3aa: CASSSGRGGTEAFF; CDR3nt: TGCGCCAGCAGCTCTGGACGGGGTGGCACTGAAGCTTTCTTT
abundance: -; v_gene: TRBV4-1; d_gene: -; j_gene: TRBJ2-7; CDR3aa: CASSQDLRGLEQYF; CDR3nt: TGCGCCAGCAGCCAAGATTTAAGGGGCCTCGAGCAGTACTTC
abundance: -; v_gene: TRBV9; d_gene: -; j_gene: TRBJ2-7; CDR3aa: CASSAGGGRTPYEQYF; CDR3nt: TGTGCCAGCAGCGCCGGTGGCGGCAGGACACCCTACGAGCAGTACTTC
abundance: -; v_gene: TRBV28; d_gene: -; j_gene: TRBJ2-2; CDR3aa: CASSFETGELFF; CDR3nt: TGTGCCAGCAGTTTTGAGACCGGGGAGCTGTTTTTT
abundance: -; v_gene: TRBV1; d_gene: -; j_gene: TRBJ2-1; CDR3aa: CTSTLKADSSYNEQFF; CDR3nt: TGCACCAGCACTTTAAAGGCGGATAGCTCCTACAATGAGCAGTTCTTC
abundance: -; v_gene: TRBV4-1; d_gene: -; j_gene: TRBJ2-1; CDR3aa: CASSLLSPSYNEQFF; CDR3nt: TGCGCCAGCAGCCTACTTAGCCCTTCCTACAATGAGCAGTTCTTC
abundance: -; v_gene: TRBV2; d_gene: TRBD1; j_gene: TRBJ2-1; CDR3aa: CASSPGGQGFNEQFF; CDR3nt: TGTGCCAGCAGCCCAGGGGGACAGGGGTTCAATGAGCAGTTCTTC
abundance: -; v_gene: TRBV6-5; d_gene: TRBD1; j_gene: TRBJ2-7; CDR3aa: CASSYSRQGAYEQYF; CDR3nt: TGTGCCAGCAGTTACTCACGTCAGGGGGCCTACGAGCAGTACTTC
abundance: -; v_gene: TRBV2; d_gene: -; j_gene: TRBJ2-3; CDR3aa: CASSVTPGRRPDTQYF; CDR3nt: TGTGCCAGCAGCGTCACCCCTGGGAGGCGCCCAGATACGCAGTATTTT
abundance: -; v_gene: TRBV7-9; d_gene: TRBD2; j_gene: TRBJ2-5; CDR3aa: CASSLVVAGAPPRDF; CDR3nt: TGTGCCAGCAGCTTAGTGGTAGCGGGGGCCCCGCCCCGGGACTTC
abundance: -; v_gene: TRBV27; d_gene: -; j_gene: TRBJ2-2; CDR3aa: CASSNDWAGHTGELFF; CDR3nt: TGTGCCAGCAGTAACGATTGGGCTGGGCACACCGGGGAGCTGTTTTTT
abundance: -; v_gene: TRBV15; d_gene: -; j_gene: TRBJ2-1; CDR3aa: CATSRVGLATYNEQFF; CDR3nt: TGTGCCACCAGCAGAGTTGGCCTAGCGACCTACAATGAGCAGTTCTTC
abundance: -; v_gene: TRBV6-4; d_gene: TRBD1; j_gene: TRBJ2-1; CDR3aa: CASSDARQGGNEQFF; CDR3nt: TGTGCCAGCAGTGACGCGAGACAGGGCGGCAATGAGCAGTTCTTC
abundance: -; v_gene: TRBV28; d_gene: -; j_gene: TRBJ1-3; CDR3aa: CATGGGSGNTIYF; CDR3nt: TGTGCCACCGGGGGGGGCTCTGGAAACACCATATATTTT
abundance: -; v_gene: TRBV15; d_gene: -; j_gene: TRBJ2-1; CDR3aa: CATSREVATEQFF; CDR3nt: TGTGCCACCAGCAGAGAAGTAGCGACTGAGCAGTTCTTC
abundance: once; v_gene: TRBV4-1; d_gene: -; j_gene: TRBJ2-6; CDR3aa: CASSQVAGYSGANVLTF; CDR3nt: TGCGCCAGCAGCCAAGTGGCGGGATACTCTGGGGCCAACGTCCTGACTTTC
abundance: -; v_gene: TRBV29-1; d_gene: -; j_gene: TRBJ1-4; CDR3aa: CSVGERDNEKLFF; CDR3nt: TGCAGCGTTGGTGAGAGGGACAACGAAAAACTGTTTTTT
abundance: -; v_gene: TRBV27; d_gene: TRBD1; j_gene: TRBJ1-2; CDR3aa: CASSPRTGGVFPVAAPNYGYTF; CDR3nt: TGTGCCAGCAGTCCACGGACAGGGGGCGTTTTCCCTGTAGCGGCCCCTAACTATGGCTACACCTTC